This TCR beta chain was identified in a study of T cell repertoires in aging, cancer and after chemotherapy. Whole-study context: Patients with glioblastoma brain tumors were sampled before and after temozolomide-based therapy. General study results and limits: Healthy donors lost TCR diversity with age mainly through richness, cancer patients through richness and evenness. Untreated cancer patients had significantly lower blood TCR diversity than age-matched healthy donors.

This CDR3 has 15 amino acids. Germline CDR1 is LNHDA and CDR2 is SQIVND (reference sequence). V dropped 5 bases and J dropped 2 bases, with 15 bases sitting between them. This clonotype qualifies as large. Its antigen is not identified. TCR beta rearrangements were amplified from peripheral blood genomic DNA. TRB rearrangements spanning V, D and J were amplified using mixed TRB-A/B primers. A single record per CDR3 protein comes from TCRdb applying MiXCR to the multiplex PCR reads. The sample has some 2,200 distinct CDR3 sequences, about 25% seen once; the top ten hold over 15%. The specimen was blood. The source of this sequence is a human donor with a solid tumor. The chain uses TRBV19 and TRBJ1-2; D not certain. The CDR3 bases are TGTGCCAGTAGTGCCTTAGCGTCGGCCAACTATGGCTACACCTTC. The encoded protein is CASSALASANYGYTF.